The present T cell receptor beta chain was sequenced within a study of vaccination effects on CD4 cells after COVID-19. Study information: Post-vaccine specimens arrived a median 72 days past the second dose.

From germline, CDR1 is KGHDR and CDR2 SFDVKD. The junction had 8 bases not matched to a gene; V was cut back by 4 bases and J by 4 bases. The CDR3 runs 17 residues. TCRdb's copy holds only in-frame clones and misses some; the assay was immunoSEQ multiplex PCR. In the table there are about 30,000 clones, around 80% of which are singletons. Antigen-specific CD4+ T cell clonotypes were called by their expansion after viral peptide-pool culture in ViraFEST. Isolation of CD4+ T cells took place after ten to eleven days of culture. Subjects were given two BNT162b2 or mRNA-1273 vaccine doses. Comment on this clone: Its antigen is not known.

The chain has TRBV24-1 and TRBJ2-1, with 11 bases lining up with TRBD2. Sequences were derived from CD4+ T cells from PBMCs cultured with SARS-CoV-2 spike peptides, sampled after COVID-19 vaccination. This receptor was taken from a human donor who received a COVID-19 vaccine. Some clones in this sample may be carry-over from other donors' samples. The CDR3 DNA follows: TGTGCCACCAGTGACCCGTCTCCTAGCGGGGGGTACAATGAGCAGTTCTTC. It yields the protein CATSDPSPSGGYNEQFF.